These 9 T cell receptor beta chains were sequenced from one sample in a study of T cells in Graves' hyperthyroidism and ophthalmopathy. RNA transcripts yielded amplified TCR beta CDR3 regions. First-round RT-PCR of the TCR CDR3 relied on the HTBI primer set. TCRdb reanalysed the multiplex PCR reads using MiXCR and keeps one entry per CDR3 protein. Of fewer than 900,000 distinct CDR3 sequences in the sample, 15% to 20% were seen once. Sequencing was done on a sample of blood. These receptors were taken from a young man with Graves' hyperthyroidism.

CDR3 amino acids: CASSLLGAYTEAFF. The CDR3 coding sequence is TGTGCCAGCAGTTTATTGGGGGCCTACACTGAAGCTTTCTTT. The rearrangement uses TRBV27 and TRBJ1-1, with D possibly TRBD1 on 6 matching bases. V was pared by 1 base and J by 3 bases, with 9 bases between. The CDR3 is made up of 14 amino acids. CDR1 and CDR2 (germline): MNHEY, SMNVEV (reference sequence).

There are a few counts of this clonotype. A much larger clone lies one base from this, so it may be a read error. The rearrangement joins TRBV28 to TRBJ2-7; 9 positions match TRBD1. The CDR3 sequence is 15 residues long. Per the germline V gene, CDR1 is MDHEN and CDR2 is SYDVKM. The CDR3 DNA sequence: TGTGCCAGCAGTATCGCCGGGACAGGGTACTACGAGCAGCACTTC. The encoded protein is CASSIAGTGYYEQHF.

V usage is TRBV28 and J usage is TRBJ2-1, with TRBD1 as a possible D gene (6 bases). CDR1 and CDR2 from the germline V gene are MDHEN and SYDVKM. CDR3 size: 13 residues. V gave up 5 bases and J gave up 9 bases, with 14 bases separating them. CDR3: CASSAGQRSEQFF. In DNA form, the CDR3 reads TGTGCCAGCAGTGCCGGACAGAGGAGTGAGCAGTTCTTC.

The V call is TRBV27, the J call TRBJ2-1; 7 nucleotides match TRBD2. J lost 5 bases, V lost 6 bases, and 7 bases had no gene match. This CDR3 is 14 amino acids long. Germline CDR1 reads MNHEY; CDR2 reads SMNVEV (reference sequence). Here the CDR3 reads CASSPLRENNEQFF. DNA of the CDR3: TGTGCCAGCAGCCCACTGCGGGAGAACAATGAGCAGTTCTTC.

This clonotype was seen repeatedly, ten times or more. The chain is built from TRBV5-1 and TRBJ1-1; TRBD1 matches 9 bases. Losses at the gene ends were 0 bases for V and 1 base for J; bases not matched to a gene: 1. CDR1 is SGHRS, CDR2 YFSETQ, per germline. CDR3 length: 15 residues. The CDR3 is CASSLAQGANTEAFF. The CDR3 DNA reads TGCGCCAGCAGCTTGGCACAGGGGGCGAACACTGAAGCTTTCTTT.

This clonotype was found many times. The chain uses TRBV5-1 and TRBJ1-1; 11 nucleotides align to TRBD1. V trimming: 3 bases; J trimming: 4 bases; junction bases outside the gene matches: 8. The CDR3 covers 16 residues. Germline V lookup: CDR1 SGHRS, CDR2 YFSETQ. Here the CDR3 reads CASSSGQDRGRTEAFF. CDR3 DNA sequence: TGCGCCAGCAGCTCGGGCCAGGACAGGGGGCGCACTGAAGCTTTCTTT.

The V and J genes are TRBV29-1 and TRBJ1-1; maybe TRBD1 (5 bases). The germline V gene encodes CDR1 SQVTM and CDR2 ANQGSEA. The CDR3 spans 12 residues. V was trimmed by 4 bases and J by 4 bases, leaving 10 bases between them. CDR3: CSVVAGGTEAFF. CDR3 DNA sequence: TGCAGCGTTGTCGCTGGGGGCACTGAAGCTTTCTTT.

Details on this clonotype: Sequence at one end of the junction differs from germline and may be a read error. The chain couples TRBV5-1 to TRBJ2-7; D is perhaps TRBD2 (5 bases). The germline CDR1 and CDR2 sequences are SGHRS and YFSETQ. This CDR3 contains 15 residues. The chain's CDR3 is CASSLNPGSSHEQYF. Here the CDR3 DNA reads TGCGCCAGCAGCTTGAACCCGGGGAGCTCCCACGAGCAGTACTTC.

V usage is TRBV4-2 and J usage is TRBJ2-1; 9 bases match TRBD2. The CDR3 length is 17 residues. Germline CDR1 is LGHNA and CDR2 is YNFKEQ. J was trimmed by 11 bases and V by 0 bases; bases with no gene match: 14. This CDR3 is CASSQEGFLAGLSKQFF. In nucleotides, the CDR3 is TGTGCCAGCAGCCAAGAGGGTTTCCTAGCGGGGCTTTCTAAGCAGTTCTTC.